This T cell receptor (beta chain) was recovered during a study of blood T cell repertoires in COVID-19. About the study: T cells, B-cell-depleted T cells, or PBMCs provided the cDNA or gDNA that served as material.

TCRdb's table, derived via immunoSEQ multiplex PCR, lists solely in-frame clones and lacks some. This repertoire shows tens of thousands of clones, approximately 85% found once; its top ten account for around 3.1%. This CDR3 is 14 amino acids long. V lost 0 bases to trimming and J lost 5 bases, with 7 bases between them. Per the germline V gene, CDR1 is LGHNA and CDR2 is YNFKEQ. Sample: peripheral blood. The chain couples TRBV4-2 to TRBJ1-4, with D tentatively TRBD1 (5 bases). This receptor was identified in a man in his fifties with active COVID-19. This CDR3 reads CASSQDGGNEKLFF. For the CDR3, the DNA is TGTGCCAGCAGCCAAGATGGGGGGAATGAAAAACTGTTTTTT.